The clone carrying this T cell receptor beta chain has a handful of counts. As yet, its antigen is unknown. This specimen belongs to a study of T cell repertoires in cytomegalovirus infection. In TCRdb, the reads were re-called with MiXCR into one record per CDR3 protein. The sample carries about 110,000 distinct CDR3 sequences, 9.5% to 13% recorded once. The CDR3 is 15 residues long. The germline CDR1 and CDR2 sequences are SQVTM and ANQGSEA. Unmatched junction bases numbered 7, after V lost 7 bases and J lost 0 bases. Study results and caveats: What dominated the ex vivo response were HLA-C-restricted CMV-specific TCR beta clonotypes.

The rearrangement links TRBV29-1 to TRBJ2-1, with TRBD2 matching 9 bases. Sequencing was carried out using PBMCs, sequenced either directly or after in vitro stimulation (not recorded which). This clonotype was sampled from a human donor in good health (CMV status not recorded). Some clones in this sample may be carry-over from other donors' samples. The CDR3 bases are TGCAGCGCACCGACTAGCGGAAGCTCCTACAATGAGCAGTTCTTC. As protein: CSAPTSGSSYNEQFF.